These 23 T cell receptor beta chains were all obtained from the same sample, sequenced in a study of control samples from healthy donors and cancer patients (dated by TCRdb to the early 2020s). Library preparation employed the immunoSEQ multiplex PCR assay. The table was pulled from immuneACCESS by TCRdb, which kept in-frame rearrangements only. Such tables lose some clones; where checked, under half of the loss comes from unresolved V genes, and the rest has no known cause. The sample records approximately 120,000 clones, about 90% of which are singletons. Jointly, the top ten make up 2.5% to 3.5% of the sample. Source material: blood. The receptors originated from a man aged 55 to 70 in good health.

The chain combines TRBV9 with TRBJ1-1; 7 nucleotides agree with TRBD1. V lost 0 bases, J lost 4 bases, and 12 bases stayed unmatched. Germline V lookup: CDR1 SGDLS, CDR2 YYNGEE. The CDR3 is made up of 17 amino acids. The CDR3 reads CASSVGDTRGRGTEAFF. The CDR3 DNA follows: TGTGCCAGCAGCGTAGGGGATACGAGGGGGCGAGGCACTGAAGCTTTCTTT.

DNA for the CDR3: TGTGCCAGCAGCCCAACAACGGGAGAAGCTTTCTTT. Its translation: CASSPTTGEAFF. The chain joins TRBV12-3 or TRBV12-4 to TRBJ1-1, with no clear D. CDR3 size: 12 residues. V was trimmed by 6 bases and J by 8 bases, leaving 13 bases between them.

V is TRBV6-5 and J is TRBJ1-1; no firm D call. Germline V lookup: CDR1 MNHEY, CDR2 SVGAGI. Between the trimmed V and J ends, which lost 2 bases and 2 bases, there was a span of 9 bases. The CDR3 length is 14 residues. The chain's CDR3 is CASSYTTDNTEAFF. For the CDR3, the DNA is TGTGCCAGCAGTTACACAACAGATAACACTGAAGCTTTCTTT.

CDR3 sequence (DNA): TGCGCCAGCAGCCATTCGACCCGAGGGGAAAAACTGTTTTTT. It is translated as CASSHSTRGEKLFF. The chain couples TRBV4-3 to TRBJ1-4, with D uncertain. Germline CDR1 and CDR2: LGHNA and YSLEER. The V and J ends lost 3 bases and 8 bases respectively, with 13 bases between them. This CDR3 is built from 14 residues.

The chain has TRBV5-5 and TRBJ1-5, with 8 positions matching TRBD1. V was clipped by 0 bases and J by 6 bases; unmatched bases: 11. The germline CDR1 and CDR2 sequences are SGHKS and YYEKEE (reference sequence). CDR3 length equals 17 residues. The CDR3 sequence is CASSLVLTGVMGQPQHF. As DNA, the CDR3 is TGTGCCAGCAGCTTGGTCTTGACAGGGGTGATGGGTCAGCCCCAGCATTTT.

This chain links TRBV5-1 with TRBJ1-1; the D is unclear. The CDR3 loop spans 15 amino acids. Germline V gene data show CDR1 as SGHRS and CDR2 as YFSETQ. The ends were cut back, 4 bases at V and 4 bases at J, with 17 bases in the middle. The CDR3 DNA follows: TGCGCCAGCAGCGATCCGCTCGGGTTGGGCACTGAAGCTTTCTTT. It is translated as CASSDPLGLGTEAFF.

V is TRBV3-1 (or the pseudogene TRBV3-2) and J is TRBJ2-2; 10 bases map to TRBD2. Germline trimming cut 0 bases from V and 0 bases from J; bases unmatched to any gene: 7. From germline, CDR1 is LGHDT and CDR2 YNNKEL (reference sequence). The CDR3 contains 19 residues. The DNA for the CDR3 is TGTGCCAGCAGCCAAGACACTAGCGGGGCTCCATCGAACACCGGGGAGCTGTTTTTT. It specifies CASSQDTSGAPSNTGELFF.

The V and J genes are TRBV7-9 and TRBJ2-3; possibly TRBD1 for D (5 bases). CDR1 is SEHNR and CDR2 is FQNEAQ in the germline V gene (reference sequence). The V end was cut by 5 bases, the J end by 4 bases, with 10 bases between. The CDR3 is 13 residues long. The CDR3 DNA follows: TGTGCCAGCAGCCAAAAGGGGCCAGATACGCAGTATTTT. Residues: CASSQKGPDTQYF.

CDR3 residues: CASSDRGEDEQYF. The CDR3 coding sequence is TGTGCCAGCAGTGACAGGGGGGAGGACGAGCAGTACTTC. This rearrangement joins TRBV6-2 or TRBV6-3 to TRBJ2-7, with 9 nucleotides matching TRBD1. The CDR3 has 13 amino acids. J was trimmed by 5 bases and V by 5 bases; bases with no gene match: 4. The germline CDR1 and CDR2 sequences are MNHEY and SVGEGT.

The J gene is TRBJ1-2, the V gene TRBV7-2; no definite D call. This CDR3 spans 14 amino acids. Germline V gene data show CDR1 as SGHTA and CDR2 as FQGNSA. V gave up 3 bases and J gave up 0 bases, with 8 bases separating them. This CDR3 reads CASSFSQPNYGYTF. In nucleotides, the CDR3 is TGTGCCAGCAGCTTCAGCCAGCCTAACTATGGCTACACCTTC.

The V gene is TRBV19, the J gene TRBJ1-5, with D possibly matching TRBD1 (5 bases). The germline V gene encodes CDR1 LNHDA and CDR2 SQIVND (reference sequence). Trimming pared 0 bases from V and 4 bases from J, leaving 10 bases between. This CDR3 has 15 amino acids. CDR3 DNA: TGTGCCAGTAGTATAGATCGGGCAGGGAATCAGCCCCAGCATTTT. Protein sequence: CASSIDRAGNQPQHF.

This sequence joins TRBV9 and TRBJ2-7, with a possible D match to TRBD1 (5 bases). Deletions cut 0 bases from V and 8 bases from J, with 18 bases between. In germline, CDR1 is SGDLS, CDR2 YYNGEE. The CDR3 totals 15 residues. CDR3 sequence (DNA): TGTGCCAGCAGCGTAGTTGACAGTCTGTACGGCAAGCAGTACTTC. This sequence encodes CASSVVDSLYGKQYF.

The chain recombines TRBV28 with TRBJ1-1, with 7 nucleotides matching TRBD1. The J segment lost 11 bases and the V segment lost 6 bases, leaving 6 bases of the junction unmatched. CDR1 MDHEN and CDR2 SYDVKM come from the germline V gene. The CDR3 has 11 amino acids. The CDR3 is CASSYTGAAFF. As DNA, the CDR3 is TGTGCCAGCAGCTATACAGGGGCTGCTTTCTTT.

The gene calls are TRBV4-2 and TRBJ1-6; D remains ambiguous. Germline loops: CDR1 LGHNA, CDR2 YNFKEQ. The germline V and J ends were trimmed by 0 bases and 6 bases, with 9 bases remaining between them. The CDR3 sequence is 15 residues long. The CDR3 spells CASSQDTAPNSPLHF. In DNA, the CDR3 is TGTGCCAGCAGCCAAGATACAGCTCCTAATTCACCCCTCCACTTT.

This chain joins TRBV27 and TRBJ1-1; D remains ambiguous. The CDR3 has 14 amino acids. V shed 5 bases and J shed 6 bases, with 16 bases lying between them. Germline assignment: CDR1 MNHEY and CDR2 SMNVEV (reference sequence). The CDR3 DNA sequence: TGTGCCAGCAGTGGAGCCCCTAGGCTTGCTGAAGCTTTCTTT. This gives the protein CASSGAPRLAEAFF.

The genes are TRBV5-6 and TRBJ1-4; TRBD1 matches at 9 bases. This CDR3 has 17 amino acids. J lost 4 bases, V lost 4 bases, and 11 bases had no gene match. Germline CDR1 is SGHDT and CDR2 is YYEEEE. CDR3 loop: CASSADRGTVDNEKLFF. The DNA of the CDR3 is TGTGCCAGCAGCGCGGACAGGGGAACGGTGGATAATGAAAAACTGTTTTTT.

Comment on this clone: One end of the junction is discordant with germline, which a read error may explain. CDR3 coding DNA: TGTGCCAGCAGTGTACCGGGACACTGGCTTTTT. It yields the protein CASSVPGHWLF. This chain connects TRBV28 to TRBJ1-4; D is perhaps TRBD1 (6 bases). This CDR3 contains 11 residues. Germline V gene lookup returns CDR1 MDHEN and CDR2 SYDVKM.

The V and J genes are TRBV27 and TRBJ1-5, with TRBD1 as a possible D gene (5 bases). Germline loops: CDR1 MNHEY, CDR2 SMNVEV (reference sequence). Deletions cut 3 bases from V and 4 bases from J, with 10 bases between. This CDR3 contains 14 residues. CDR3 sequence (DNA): TGTGCCAGCAGTTTTTGGGGGGGTAATCAGCCCCAGCATTTT. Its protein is CASSFWGGNQPQHF.

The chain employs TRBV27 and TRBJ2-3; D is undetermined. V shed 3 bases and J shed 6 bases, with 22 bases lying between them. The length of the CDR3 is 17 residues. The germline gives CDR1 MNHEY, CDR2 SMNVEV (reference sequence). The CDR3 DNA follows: TGTGCCAGCAGTTTTGCTTTGTCGGGTAGGGTAATGGATACGCAGTATTTT. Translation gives CASSFALSGRVMDTQYF.

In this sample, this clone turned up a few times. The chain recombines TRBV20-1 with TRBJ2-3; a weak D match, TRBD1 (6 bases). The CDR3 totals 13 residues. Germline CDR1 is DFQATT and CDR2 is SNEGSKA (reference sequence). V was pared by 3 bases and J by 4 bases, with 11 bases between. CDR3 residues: CSASQGSADTQYF. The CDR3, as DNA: TGCAGTGCTAGTCAGGGGAGCGCAGATACGCAGTATTTT.

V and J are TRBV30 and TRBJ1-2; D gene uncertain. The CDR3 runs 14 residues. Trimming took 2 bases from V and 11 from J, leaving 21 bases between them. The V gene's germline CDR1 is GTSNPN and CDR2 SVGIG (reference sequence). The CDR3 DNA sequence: TGTGCCTGGAGTTACCTCGCGCCTAATGGGAGGTACACCTTC. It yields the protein CAWSYLAPNGRYTF.

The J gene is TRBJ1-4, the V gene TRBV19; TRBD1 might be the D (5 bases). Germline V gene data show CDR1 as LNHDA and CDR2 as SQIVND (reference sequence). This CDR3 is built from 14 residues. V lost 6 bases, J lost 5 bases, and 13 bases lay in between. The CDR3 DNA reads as TGTGCCAGTAGGGAGGGACGGCTAAATGAAAAACTGTTTTTT. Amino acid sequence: CASREGRLNEKLFF. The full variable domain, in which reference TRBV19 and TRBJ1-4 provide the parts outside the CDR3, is DGGITQSPKYLFRKEGQNVTLSCEQNLNHDAMYWYRQDPGQGLRLIYYSQIVNDFQKGDIAEGYSVSREKKESFPLTVTSAQKNPTAFYLCASREGRLNEKLFFGSGTQLSVL.

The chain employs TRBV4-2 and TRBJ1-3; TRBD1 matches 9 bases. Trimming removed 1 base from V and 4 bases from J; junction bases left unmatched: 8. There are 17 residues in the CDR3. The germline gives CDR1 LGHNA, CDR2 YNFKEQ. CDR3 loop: CASSQGAQGQGGNTIYF. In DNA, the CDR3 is TGTGCCAGCAGCCAAGGGGCCCAGGGACAGGGAGGAAACACCATATATTTT.